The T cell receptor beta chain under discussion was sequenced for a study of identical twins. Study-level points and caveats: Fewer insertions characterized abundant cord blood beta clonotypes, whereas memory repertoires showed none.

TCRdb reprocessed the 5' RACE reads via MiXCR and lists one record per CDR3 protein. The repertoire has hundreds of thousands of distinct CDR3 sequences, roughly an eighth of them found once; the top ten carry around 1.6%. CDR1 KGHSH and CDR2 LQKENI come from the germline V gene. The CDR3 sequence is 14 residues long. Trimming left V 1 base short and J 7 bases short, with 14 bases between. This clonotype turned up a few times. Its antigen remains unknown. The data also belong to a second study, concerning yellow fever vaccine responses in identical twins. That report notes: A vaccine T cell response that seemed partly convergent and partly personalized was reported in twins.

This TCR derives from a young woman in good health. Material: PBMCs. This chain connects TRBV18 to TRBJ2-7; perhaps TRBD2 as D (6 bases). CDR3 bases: TGTGCCAGCTCACCACGGGACTCCTCGGGGGAGCAGTACTTC. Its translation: CASSPRDSSGEQYF.